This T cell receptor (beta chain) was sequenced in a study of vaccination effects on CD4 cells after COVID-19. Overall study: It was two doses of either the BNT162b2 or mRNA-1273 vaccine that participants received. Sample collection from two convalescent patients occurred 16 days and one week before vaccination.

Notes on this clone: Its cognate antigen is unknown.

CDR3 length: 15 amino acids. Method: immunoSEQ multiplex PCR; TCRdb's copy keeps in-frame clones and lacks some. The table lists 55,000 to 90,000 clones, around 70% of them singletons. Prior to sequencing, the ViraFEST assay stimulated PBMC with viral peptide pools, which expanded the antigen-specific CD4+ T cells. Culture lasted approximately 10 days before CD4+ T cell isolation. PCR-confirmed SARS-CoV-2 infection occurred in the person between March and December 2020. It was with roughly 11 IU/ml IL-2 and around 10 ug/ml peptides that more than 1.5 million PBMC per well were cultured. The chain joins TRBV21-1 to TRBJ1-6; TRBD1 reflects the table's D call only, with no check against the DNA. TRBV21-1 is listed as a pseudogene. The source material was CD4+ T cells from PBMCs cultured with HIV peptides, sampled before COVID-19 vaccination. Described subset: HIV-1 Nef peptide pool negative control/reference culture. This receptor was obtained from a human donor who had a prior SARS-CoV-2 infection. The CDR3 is CASTIPLGASSPLHF. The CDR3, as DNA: TGTGCCAGCACCATACCTCTAGGGGCCAGTTCACCCCTCCACTTT.